This T cell receptor beta chain came from a study of T cell responses to AZD1222 COVID-19 vaccine. Study-level results: Donors, mostly white British, included more females; clonal diversity was possibly underestimated. Just a handful of AZD1222 recipients were seropositive at baseline. There were vaccine-associated CD4 TCRs across spike, dominant at 160-218 and 743-854.

Produced via immunoSEQ multiplex PCR; TCRdb's table is partial and in-frame only. The sample has 85,000 to 95,000 clones; approximately 91% are singletons. On this clone itself: Its target is unknown.

Samples with a second dose at about 4 or about 12 weeks were pooled together. This CDR3 spans 16 amino acids. With 5 bases removed from V and 4 bases from J, the gap between germline ends came to 20 bases. Germline V CDR1 and CDR2: SGHVS, FNYEAQ. The source is an adult who received the AZD1222 COVID-19 vaccine. The rearrangement uses TRBV7-6 and TRBJ1-1; a possible D gene is TRBD1 (5 bases). The sample here was peripheral blood, taken 28 days after the second AZD1222 dose. The CDR3, as DNA: TGTGCCAGCAGCAGAAGTCCAGGGATGGTTAGCACTGAAGCTTTCTTT. It specifies CASSRSPGMVSTEAFF.